The table lists the clone carrying this TCR beta chain with many counts. This sample stems from a study of patients and donors after allogeneic stem cell transplantation. A single record per CDR3 protein comes from TCRdb applying MiXCR to the RT-PCR reads. The sample holds hundreds of thousands of distinct CDR3 sequences, roughly 13% seen once. The CDR3 totals 15 residues. The V end was cut by 3 bases, the J end by 2 bases, with 12 bases between. Germline V gene sequence: CDR1 SNHLY, CDR2 FYNNEI. The material sequenced was blood, either unsorted or a sorted T cell fraction (not recorded which). This receptor was obtained from a human donor who was either an allogeneic HSCT recipient or a stem cell or donor lymphocyte infusion donor (not recorded which). It is not recorded whose cells these are; they may come from a transplant donor. V gene TRBV2 combines with J gene TRBJ2-3; D is possibly TRBD1 or TRBD2 (6 bases each). CDR3 DNA: TGTGCCAGCAGTGAGGAAGGGGGGCCCACAGATACGCAGTATTTT. Its protein is CASSEEGGPTDTQYF.